The source of this T cell receptor (beta chain) is a study of blood T cells in healthy people across ages. Study-level points and caveats: In the absence of known donor CMV status, changes in expanded clonotypes were possibly confounded. Because sorting was not performed, PBMCs prevented conclusive naive versus antigen-experienced comparison.

This clonotype was counted many times. The target antigen is unknown. The authors ran a second PCR of roughly 6 to 11 cycles using a sample-barcoded 5' primer and a J-beta primer mix. MiXCR, applied by TCRdb to the 5' RACE reads, yields one record per CDR3 protein. Of more than 800,000 distinct CDR3 sequences detected, 29% appear once; the ten largest clones hold roughly 17%. Per the germline V gene, CDR1 is SGHTA and CDR2 is FQGNSA. This CDR3 region has 16 residues. The V gene end was trimmed by 1 base and the J gene end by 6 bases; junction bases not matched to a gene: 8. Aged about 6 to 100, donors were systemically healthy Caucasians from Russia.

Sample: blood. V gene TRBV7-2 combines with J gene TRBJ2-1; 8 bases line up with TRBD2. The receptor was derived from a woman of 80 years or more in good health. CDR3: CASSLDGGAIGNEQFF. CDR3 in DNA: TGTGCCAGCAGCTTAGACGGGGGGGCTATAGGCAATGAGCAGTTCTTC.